The entry below gives a single T cell receptor (beta chain) sequence along with its context. Its antigen is undetermined. The method was immunoSEQ multiplex PCR; TCRdb's version includes in-frame clones alone and lacks a portion of them. The sample includes roughly 66,000 clones, around 81% seen only once; the top ten take 3.5% to 5%. Between the trimmed V and J ends, which lost 5 bases and 2 bases, there was a span of 10 bases. The germline gives CDR1 SEHNR, CDR2 FQNEAQ (reference sequence). The CDR3 length is 13 residues. The entry originates in a study of radiotherapy plus CTLA-4 blockade in lung cancer. Overall study findings and caveats: Reportedly, early blood T cell clone dynamics best predicted response, with interferon-beta.

The sequencing here drew on peripheral blood, taken from a patient treated with radiotherapy plus ipilimumab. The chain combines TRBV7-9 with TRBJ2-7, with a tentative D call TRBD1 (6 bases). This clonotype originated in a human donor with non-small cell lung cancer who had a partial response to radiotherapy plus ipilimumab. The CDR3 DNA sequence: TGTGCCAGCAGCCCGGACAGCACCTACGAGCAGTACTTC. Amino acid sequence: CASSPDSTYEQYF.